Described below is a single T cell receptor (beta chain) sequence and its context. Its target is not known. The PCR ran on 60 Vbeta and 13 Jbeta primers. Data came from immunoSEQ multiplex PCR; TCRdb stores just in-frame clones and leaves some out. The sample records some 77,000 clones, almost 80% being singletons. The sample is drawn from a study of cytomegalovirus exposure and HLA in healthy donors. Germline V lookup: CDR1 SGHDN, CDR2 FVKESK. The V end lost 1 base, the J end lost 7 bases, and 23 bases lay between the germline ends. This CDR3 is 18 amino acids long. Study-wide findings and caveats: Most CMV-associated TCR beta chains appeared HLA-restricted in a later analysis. A later analysis revealed that TCR association rates differed between HLA loci, peaking at DRB1 and bottoming out at HLA-C.

The sequenced sample was PBMCs. The chain uses TRBV14 and TRBJ2-1; D gene uncertain. This receptor was taken from a woman aged 40-49 years in good health and CMV-seropositive. The CDR3 reads CASSQASATSRNRNEQFF. CDR3 bases: TGTGCCAGCAGCCAAGCCTCCGCCACGTCCCGGAACAGAAATGAGCAGTTCTTC.